The 2 T cell receptor beta chains below all came from one sample that was sequenced in a study of blood T cell repertoires in COVID-19. Only in-frame clones appear in the TCRdb table, and some are missing; sequencing was by immunoSEQ multiplex PCR. Of 200,000 to 300,000 clones in the sample, about 87% are singletons; the top ten hold 3.5% to 4.5%. The sequenced sample was peripheral blood. These receptor sequences come from a man in his 60s who had recovered from COVID-19.

This chain uses TRBV4-1 with TRBJ1-1; 12 nucleotides agree with TRBD1. J gave up 0 bases and V 5 bases, and 7 bases lay outside the gene matches. This CDR3 has 17 amino acids. From germline, CDR1 is MGHRA and CDR2 YSYEKL. The CDR3 region is CASSNRDRGLMNTEAFF. For the CDR3, the DNA is TGCGCCAGCAGCAACCGGGACAGGGGGCTCATGAACACTGAAGCTTTCTTT.

The genes are TRBV4-2 and TRBJ2-2, with D maybe TRBD2 (6 bases). The CDR3 spans 15 residues. The V end lost 1 base, the J end lost 1 base, and 7 bases lay between the germline ends. Germline CDR1 and CDR2: LGHNA and YNFKEQ. In nucleotides, the CDR3 is TGTGCCAGCAGCCAAGGGGGAGGGAACACCGGGGAGCTGTTTTTT. Its protein is CASSQGGGNTGELFF.